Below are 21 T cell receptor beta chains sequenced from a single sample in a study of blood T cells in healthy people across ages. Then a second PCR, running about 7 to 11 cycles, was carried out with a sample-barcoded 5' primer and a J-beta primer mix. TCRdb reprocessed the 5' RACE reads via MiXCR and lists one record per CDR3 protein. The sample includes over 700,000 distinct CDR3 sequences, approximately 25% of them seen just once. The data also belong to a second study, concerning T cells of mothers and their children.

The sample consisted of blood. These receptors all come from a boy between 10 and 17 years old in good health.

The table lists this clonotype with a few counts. Here the CDR3 reads CSAAKGSGGAETQYF. The CDR3 DNA is TGCAGTGCTGCCAAGGGTAGCGGGGGGGCAGAGACCCAGTACTTC. The V call is TRBV20-1, the J call TRBJ2-5; 11 positions match TRBD2. The V and J ends lost 5 bases and 4 bases, in that order; junction bases with no gene match: 9. This CDR3 has 15 residues. Per the germline V gene, CDR1 is DFQATT and CDR2 is SNEGSKA (reference sequence).

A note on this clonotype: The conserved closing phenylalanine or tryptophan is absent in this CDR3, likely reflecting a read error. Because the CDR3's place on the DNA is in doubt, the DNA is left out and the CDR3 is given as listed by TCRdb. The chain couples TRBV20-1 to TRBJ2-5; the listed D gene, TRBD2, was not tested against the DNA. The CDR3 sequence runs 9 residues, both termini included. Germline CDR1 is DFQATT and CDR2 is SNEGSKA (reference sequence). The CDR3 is CSATGLVHL.

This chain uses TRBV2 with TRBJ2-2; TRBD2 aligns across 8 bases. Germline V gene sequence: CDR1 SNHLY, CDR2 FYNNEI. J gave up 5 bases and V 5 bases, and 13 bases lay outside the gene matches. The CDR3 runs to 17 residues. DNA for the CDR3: TGTGCCAGCAGTAGGCCCCAAGCGGGAGAAGGAACCGGGGAGCTGTTTTTT. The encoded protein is CASSRPQAGEGTGELFF.

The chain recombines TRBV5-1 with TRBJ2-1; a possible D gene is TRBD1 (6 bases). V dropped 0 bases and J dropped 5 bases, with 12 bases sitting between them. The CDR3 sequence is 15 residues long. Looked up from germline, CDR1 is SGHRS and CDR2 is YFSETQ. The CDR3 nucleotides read TGCGCCAGCAGCTTGGGTCAGGGGTATGACAATGAGCAGTTCTTC. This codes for CASSLGQGYDNEQFF.

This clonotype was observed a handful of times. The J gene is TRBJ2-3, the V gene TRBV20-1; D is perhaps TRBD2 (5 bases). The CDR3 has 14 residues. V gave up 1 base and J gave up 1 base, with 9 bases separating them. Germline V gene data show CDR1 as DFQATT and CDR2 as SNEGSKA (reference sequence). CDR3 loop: CSARALGGTDTQYF. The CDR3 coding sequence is TGCAGTGCTAGAGCTCTCGGGGGCACAGATACGCAGTATTTT.

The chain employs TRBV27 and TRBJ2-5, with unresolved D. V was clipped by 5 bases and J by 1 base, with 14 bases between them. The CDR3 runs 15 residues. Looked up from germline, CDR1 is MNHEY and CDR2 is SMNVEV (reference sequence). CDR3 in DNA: TGTGCCAGCAGTAAGTCACCGACGGTCCAAGAGACCCAGTACTTC. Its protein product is CASSKSPTVQETQYF.

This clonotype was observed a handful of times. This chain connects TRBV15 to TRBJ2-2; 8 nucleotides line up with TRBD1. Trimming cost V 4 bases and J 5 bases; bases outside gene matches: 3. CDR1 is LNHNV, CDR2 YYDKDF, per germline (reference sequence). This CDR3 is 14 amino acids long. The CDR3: CATSTTGETGELFF. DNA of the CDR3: TGTGCCACCAGCACGACAGGGGAAACCGGGGAGCTGTTTTTT.

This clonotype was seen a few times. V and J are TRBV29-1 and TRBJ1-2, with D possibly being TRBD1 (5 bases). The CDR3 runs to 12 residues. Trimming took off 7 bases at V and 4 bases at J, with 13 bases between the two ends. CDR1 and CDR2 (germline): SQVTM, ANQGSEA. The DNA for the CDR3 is TGCAGCGCCAGGGTGGAGCGCTATGGCTACACCTTC. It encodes CSARVERYGYTF.

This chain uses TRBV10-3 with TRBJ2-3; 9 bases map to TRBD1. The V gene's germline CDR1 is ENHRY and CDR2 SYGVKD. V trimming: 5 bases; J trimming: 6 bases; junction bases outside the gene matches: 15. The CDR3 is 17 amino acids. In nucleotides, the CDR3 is TGTGCCATCAGTCTCCTGGGTGGGACAGGGCCCAAGGATACGCAGTATTTT. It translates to CAISLLGGTGPKDTQYF.

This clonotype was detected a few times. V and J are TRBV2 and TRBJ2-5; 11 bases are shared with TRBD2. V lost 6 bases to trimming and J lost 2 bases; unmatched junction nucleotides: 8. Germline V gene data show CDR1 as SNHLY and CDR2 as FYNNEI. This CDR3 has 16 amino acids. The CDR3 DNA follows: TGTGCCAGCAGAGCCAGACTAGCGGGGCGACAAGAGACCCAGTACTTC. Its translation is CASRARLAGRQETQYF.

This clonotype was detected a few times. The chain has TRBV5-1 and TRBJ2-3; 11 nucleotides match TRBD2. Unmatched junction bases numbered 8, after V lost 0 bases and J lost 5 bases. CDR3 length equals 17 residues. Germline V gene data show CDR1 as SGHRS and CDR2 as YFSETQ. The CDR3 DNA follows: TGCGCCAGCAGCTTGGGGACTAGCGGGCGTCTGGTAGATACGCAGTATTTT. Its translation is CASSLGTSGRLVDTQYF.

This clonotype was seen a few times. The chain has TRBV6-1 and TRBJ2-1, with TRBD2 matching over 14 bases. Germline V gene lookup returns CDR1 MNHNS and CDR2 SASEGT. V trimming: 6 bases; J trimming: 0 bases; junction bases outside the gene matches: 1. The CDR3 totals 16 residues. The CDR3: CASRGTSGSSYNEQFF. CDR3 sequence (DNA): TGTGCCAGCAGAGGGACTAGCGGGAGCTCCTACAATGAGCAGTTCTTC.

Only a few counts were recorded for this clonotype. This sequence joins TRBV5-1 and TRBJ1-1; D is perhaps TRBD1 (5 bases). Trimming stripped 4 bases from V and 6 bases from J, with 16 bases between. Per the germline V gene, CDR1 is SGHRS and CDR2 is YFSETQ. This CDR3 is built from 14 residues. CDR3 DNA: TGCGCCAGCAGCCGCAGGGAAATGCCCTCTGAAGCTTTCTTT. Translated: CASSRREMPSEAFF.

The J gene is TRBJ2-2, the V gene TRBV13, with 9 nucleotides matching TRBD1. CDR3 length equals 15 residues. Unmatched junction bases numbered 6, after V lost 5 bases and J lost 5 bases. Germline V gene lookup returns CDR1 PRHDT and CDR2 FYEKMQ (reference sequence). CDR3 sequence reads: CASSLDRGRTGELFF. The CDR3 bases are TGTGCCAGCAGCCTCGACAGGGGGAGAACCGGGGAGCTGTTTTTT.

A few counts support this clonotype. The CDR3 reads CASSVRSYSYEQYF. CDR3 DNA: TGTGCCAGCAGCGTAAGGAGTTACTCCTACGAGCAGTACTTC. The chain carries TRBV11-2 and TRBJ2-7; D is unresolved. CDR3 length: 14 amino acids. V was trimmed by 5 bases and J by 0 bases, leaving 11 bases between them. Germline-derived CDR1 and CDR2 are SGHAT and FQNNGV.

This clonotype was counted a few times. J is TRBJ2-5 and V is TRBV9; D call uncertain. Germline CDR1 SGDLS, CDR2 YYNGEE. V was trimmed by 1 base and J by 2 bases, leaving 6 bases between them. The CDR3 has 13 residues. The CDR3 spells CASSVLQQETQYF. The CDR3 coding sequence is TGTGCCAGCAGCGTATTACAGCAAGAGACCCAGTACTTC.

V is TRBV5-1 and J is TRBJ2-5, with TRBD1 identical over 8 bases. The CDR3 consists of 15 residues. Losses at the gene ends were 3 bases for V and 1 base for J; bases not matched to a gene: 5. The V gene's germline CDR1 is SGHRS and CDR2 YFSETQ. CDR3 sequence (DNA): TGCGCCAGCAGCTCGCCGCAGGGGGCCCAAGAGACCCAGTACTTC. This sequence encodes CASSSPQGAQETQYF. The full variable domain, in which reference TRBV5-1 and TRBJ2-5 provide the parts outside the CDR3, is KAGVTQTPRYLIKTRGQQVTLSCSPISGHRSVSWYQQTPGQGLQFLFEYFSETQRNKGNFPGRFSGRQFSNSRSEMNVSTLELGDSALYLCASSSPQGAQETQYFGPGTRLLVL.

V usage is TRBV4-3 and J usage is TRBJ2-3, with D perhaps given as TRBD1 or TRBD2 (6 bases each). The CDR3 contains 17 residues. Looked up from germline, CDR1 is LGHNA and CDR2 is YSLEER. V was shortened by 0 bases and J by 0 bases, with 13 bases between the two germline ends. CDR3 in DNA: TGCGCCAGCAGCCAAGATCCAACAGGGACTAGCACAGATACGCAGTATTTT. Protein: CASSQDPTGTSTDTQYF.

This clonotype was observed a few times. DNA of the CDR3: TGTGCTAGTGGTTTGGTAAGGAACACTGAAGCTTTCTTT. Amino acids: CASGLVRNTEAFF. This chain joins TRBV12-5 and TRBJ1-1; D is unresolved. Trimming stripped 0 bases from V and 1 base from J, with 3 bases between. Germline V gene data show CDR1 as LGHNT and CDR2 as FRNRAP. There are 13 residues in the CDR3.

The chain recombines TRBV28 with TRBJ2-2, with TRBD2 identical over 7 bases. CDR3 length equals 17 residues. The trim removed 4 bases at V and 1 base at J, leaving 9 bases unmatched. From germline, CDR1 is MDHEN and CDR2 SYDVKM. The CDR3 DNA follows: TGTGCCAGCAGTTCGGAAGGGCTAGCGGTGAACACCGGGGAGCTGTTTTTT. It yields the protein CASSSEGLAVNTGELFF.

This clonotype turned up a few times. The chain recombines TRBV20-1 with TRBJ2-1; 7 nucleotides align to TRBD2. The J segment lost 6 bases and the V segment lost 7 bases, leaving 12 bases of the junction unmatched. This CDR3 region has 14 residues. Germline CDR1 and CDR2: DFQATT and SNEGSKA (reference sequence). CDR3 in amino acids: CSVLAGLVPNEQFF. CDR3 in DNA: TGCAGTGTTTTAGCGGGCCTCGTTCCCAATGAGCAGTTCTTC.